Below, 30 T cell receptor beta chains from the same sample are listed, as sequenced in a study of molecular identifiers for immune sequencing clone quantification. TCRdb re-analysed the PCR reads in MiXCR, keeping a single row per CDR3 protein. The data hold hundreds of thousands of distinct CDR3 sequences, with roughly 27% observed a single time. Sequencing input: naive CD8+ T cells from blood, with Jurkat cell RNA spiked in. The subset here: FACS-sorted CD8+CD4-CCR7+CD45RA+ naive T cells. These receptors all come from a human donor in good health. Some libraries in this study had Jurkat cell RNA spiked in.

J is TRBJ2-7 and V is TRBV9; 8 bases align to TRBD1. The germline V gene has CDR1 SGDLS and CDR2 YYNGEE. CDR3 length equals 14 residues. Losses at the gene ends were 4 bases for V and 5 bases for J; bases not matched to a gene: 8. CDR3 nucleotide sequence: TGTGCCAGCAGCCACAGGGGGAATAGGGACGAGCAGTACTTC. This translates into CASSHRGNRDEQYF.

The chain joins TRBV2 to TRBJ2-7; 11 positions match TRBD2. Germline CDR1 reads SNHLY; CDR2 reads FYNNEI. CDR3 length: 15 amino acids. Trimming cost V 11 bases and J 1 base; bases outside gene matches: 10. The CDR3 nucleotides are TGTGCCCTCAGGGTGGGACTAGCGGCATCCTACGAGCAGTACTTC. It codes for CALRVGLAASYEQYF. Full variable domain (rest looked up from reference TRBV2 and TRBJ2-7): EPEVTQTPSHQVTQMGQEVILRCVPISNHLYFYWYRQILGQKVEFLVSFYNNEISEKSEIFDDQFSVERPDGSNFTLKIRSTKLEDSAMYFCALRVGLAASYEQYFGPGTRLTVT.

Comment on this clonotype: One base away lies a much larger clone, so this may be a sequencing read error. The chain joins TRBV7-9 to TRBJ2-7, with D possibly matching TRBD1 (6 bases). Trimming took off 5 bases at V and 9 bases at J, with 17 bases between the two ends. Germline CDR1 reads SEHNR; CDR2 reads FQNEAQ (reference sequence). This CDR3 is 13 amino acids long. The CDR3 coding sequence is TGTGCCAGCAGCCCGCGGACAGCGACCGTGCAGTACTTC. Translation: CASSPRTATVQYF.

This clonotype appeared a few times. The chain couples TRBV7-2 to TRBJ1-2; 7 bases agree with TRBD1. The germline CDR1 and CDR2 sequences are SGHTA and FQGNSA. The CDR3 runs 14 residues. With V trimmed by 6 bases and J by 2 bases, 6 bases remained unmatched. CDR3 nucleotide sequence: TGTGCCAGCAGTCCAGGGACAGACAACTATGGCTACACCTTC. This gives the protein CASSPGTDNYGYTF.

This clonotype was seen more than once but under ten times. The chain combines TRBV7-9 with TRBJ2-1; TRBD1 aligns across 8 bases. V shed 4 bases, J shed 0 bases, and the junction held 14 bases outside the gene matches. CDR3 size: 19 residues. CDR1 and CDR2 from the germline V gene are SEHNR and FQNEAQ (reference sequence). This CDR3 is CASSSRDRNTRSSYNEQFF. CDR3 nucleotides: TGTGCCAGCAGCTCCCGGGACAGGAACACCAGGAGCTCCTACAATGAGCAGTTCTTC.

This clonotype was recorded many times. V usage is TRBV30 and J usage is TRBJ2-2; no firm D call. CDR1 GTSNPN and CDR2 SVGIG come from the germline V gene (reference sequence). The V end was cut by 5 bases, the J end by 4 bases, with 8 bases between. This CDR3 spans 12 amino acids. The CDR3 coding sequence is TGTGCCTGGTCTTACGGCACCGGGGAGCTGTTTTTT. Translated: CAWSYGTGELFF.

The V and J genes are TRBV5-4 and TRBJ2-1; D is unclear. CDR1 is SGHNT, CDR2 YYREEE, per germline (reference sequence). CDR3 length equals 13 residues. V shed 4 bases and J shed 5 bases, with 10 bases lying between them. CDR3 sequence: CASSVSPNNEQFF. CDR3 sequence (DNA): TGTGCCAGCAGCGTTAGTCCTAACAATGAGCAGTTCTTC.

Concerning this clonotype: This may stem from a read error, because a much larger clone lies one nucleotide away. The V and J genes are TRBV5-3 and TRBJ2-7, with a weak D call TRBD1 (5 bases). TRBV5-3 is placed among ORFs of uncertain function. The CDR3 covers 13 residues. The CDR3 nucleotides are TGTGCCAGCAGCTTAGGGGCAACAAACGAGCAGTACTTC. Protein product: CASSLGATNEQYF.

Of note for this clonotype: One base away lies a much larger clone, so this may be a sequencing read error. This sequence joins TRBV5-6 and TRBJ2-7, with D possibly matching TRBD2 (5 bases). The V gene's germline CDR1 is SGHDT and CDR2 YYEEEE. This CDR3 has 13 amino acids. The CDR3: CAGSLVGNYEQYF. In DNA, the CDR3 is TGTGCCGGCAGCTTGGTCGGGAACTACGAGCAGTACTTC.

This clonotype has a count of ten or more. The V and J genes are TRBV4-3 and TRBJ1-1; D gene unclear. The CDR3 spans 14 residues. CDR1 is LGHNA and CDR2 is YSLEER in the germline V gene. V lost 0 bases and J 0 bases, leaving 5 bases between the germline ends. Here the CDR3 reads CASSQDLMNTEAFF. The CDR3 DNA reads as TGCGCCAGCAGCCAAGATCTTATGAACACTGAAGCTTTCTTT.

V gene TRBV9 combines with J gene TRBJ2-7; D is unresolved. Germline loops: CDR1 SGDLS, CDR2 YYNGEE. This CDR3 comprises 15 residues. V gave up 4 bases and J gave up 1 base, with 15 bases separating them. The CDR3 sequence: CASSPTGLVSYEQYF. The CDR3, as DNA: TGTGCCAGCAGCCCGACGGGCCTAGTTTCCTACGAGCAGTACTTC.

This clonotype was counted at least ten times. The chain uses TRBV7-8 and TRBJ2-5; the match to TRBD2 covers 10 bases. The CDR3 consists of 16 residues. The ends lost 1 base at V and 5 bases at J; junction bases unmatched: 7. CDR1 and CDR2 from the germline V gene are SGHVS and FQNEAQ. CDR3 in amino acids: CASSLESSGGPETQYF. The CDR3 nucleotides are TGTGCCAGCAGCTTAGAATCTAGCGGGGGCCCGGAGACCCAGTACTTC.

This clonotype came up many times. The rearrangement joins TRBV9 to TRBJ2-6, with a tentative D call TRBD1 (5 bases). Germline V gene lookup returns CDR1 SGDLS and CDR2 YYNGEE. V was trimmed by 5 bases and J by 3 bases, leaving 12 bases between them. The CDR3 is 15 residues long. The DNA of the CDR3 is TGTGCCAGCAGAGCAGGGTTGATTGGGGCCAACGTCCTGACTTTC. Translated: CASRAGLIGANVLTF.

This clonotype was observed a handful of times. The chain joins TRBV14 to TRBJ2-5; perhaps TRBD1 as D (5 bases). Trimming took 2 bases from V and 3 from J, leaving 10 bases between them. The germline V gene encodes CDR1 SGHDN and CDR2 FVKESK. The CDR3 extends over 14 amino acids. CDR3 DNA: TGTGCCAGCAGCCAATGGGGCGGTGAAGAGACCCAGTACTTC. Translation: CASSQWGGEETQYF.

This clonotype was recorded many times. The chain joins TRBV5-4 to TRBJ1-4; 9 bases map to TRBD1. The CDR3 spans 17 residues. The trim removed 0 bases at V and 4 bases at J, leaving 7 bases unmatched. The V gene's germline CDR1 is SGHNT and CDR2 YYREEE (reference sequence). The CDR3 loop reads CASSLAVDRGRNEKLFF. The CDR3 DNA reads as TGTGCCAGCAGCTTGGCCGTGGACAGGGGACGTAATGAAAAACTGTTTTTT.

In this sample, this clonotype turned up many times. The chain combines TRBV15 with TRBJ1-5; 7 bases map to TRBD1. The germline V gene encodes CDR1 LNHNV and CDR2 YYDKDF (reference sequence). The ends lost 0 bases at V and 3 bases at J; junction bases unmatched: 2. This CDR3 is 15 amino acids long. This CDR3 is CATSRDRGTNQPQHF. The CDR3 region has the DNA TGTGCCACCAGCAGAGACAGGGGGACCAATCAGCCCCAGCATTTT.

The sample holds many counts of this clonotype. The rearrangement uses TRBV4-3 and TRBJ1-1, with D uncertain. This CDR3 comprises 13 residues. Germline V gene data show CDR1 as LGHNA and CDR2 as YSLEER. The germline V and J ends were trimmed by 0 bases and 4 bases, with 6 bases remaining between them. The CDR3 nucleotides are TGCGCCAGCAGCCAAGAGCCCCGCACTGAAGCTTTCTTT. This gives the protein CASSQEPRTEAFF.

This clonotype was seen a handful of times. The V call is TRBV2, the J call TRBJ2-7; the match to TRBD2 covers 7 bases. The CDR3 has 12 residues. Trimming at V came to 3 bases and at J to 6 bases, leaving 2 bases not matched to a gene. CDR1 SNHLY and CDR2 FYNNEI come from the germline V gene. The CDR3 DNA is TGTGCCAGCAGTGACTCGGGGGGCGAGCAGTACTTC. Translation gives CASSDSGGEQYF.

This clonotype has a count of ten or more. The J gene is TRBJ2-3, the V gene TRBV9; 9 bases line up with TRBD2. The J segment lost 4 bases and the V segment lost 3 bases, leaving 6 bases of the junction unmatched. Germline V CDR1 and CDR2: SGDLS, YYNGEE. The CDR3 spans 15 residues. CDR3 loop: CASSGASGDPDTQYF. In DNA form, the CDR3 reads TGTGCCAGCAGCGGCGCTAGCGGGGACCCAGATACGCAGTATTTT.

This clonotype was recorded many times. This chain joins TRBV9 and TRBJ2-3, with TRBD2 identical over 11 bases. This CDR3 region has 15 residues. With 4 bases clipped from V and 2 bases from J, the junction kept 3 bases outside the gene matches. CDR1 is SGDLS, CDR2 YYNGEE, per germline. CDR3 bases: TGTGCCAGCAGCTTTAGCGGGGGGGCCACAGATACGCAGTATTTT. Its translation is CASSFSGGATDTQYF.

This clonotype was detected ten times or more. CDR3 coding DNA: TGCGCCAGCAGCCAAGGGACTAGCGGGGGGGCGACCCAGTACTTC. Translation: CASSQGTSGGATQYF. This chain connects TRBV4-1 to TRBJ2-5; 15 nucleotides agree with TRBD2. The CDR3 spans 15 residues. Germline V CDR1 and CDR2: MGHRA, YSYEKL. The junction had 1 base not matched to a gene; V was cut back by 1 base and J by 7 bases.

The chain links TRBV13 to TRBJ2-7, with D perhaps matching TRBD1 (6 bases). The CDR3 runs to 16 residues. The germline V gene has CDR1 PRHDT and CDR2 FYEKMQ (reference sequence). V was pared by 4 bases and J by 2 bases, with 18 bases between. CDR3 nucleotide sequence: TGTGCCAGCAGCTCCCGGACCGGGACACTTGCCTACGAGCAGTACTTC. This translates into CASSSRTGTLAYEQYF.

With respect to this clonotype: This may stem from a read error, because a much larger clone lies one nucleotide away. The rearrangement uses TRBV28 and TRBJ1-1; D is undetermined. Germline CDR1 is MDHEN and CDR2 is SYDVKM. V lost 7 bases and J lost 0, with 21 bases in between. The CDR3 contains 17 residues. Here the CDR3 reads CASNRRALLDMNTEAFF. CDR3 bases: TGTGCCAGCAATCGACGGGCCCTCCTCGACATGAACACTGAAGCTTTCTTT.

This clonotype was counted a few times. The rearrangement joins TRBV27 to TRBJ2-1; perhaps TRBD1 as D (6 bases). Deletions cut 9 bases from V and 7 bases from J, with 19 bases between. The CDR3 consists of 14 residues. CDR1 and CDR2 from the germline V gene are MNHEY and SMNVEV (reference sequence). This CDR3 is CASRHAAGANEQFF. CDR3 in DNA: TGTGCCAGTCGTCACGCAGCAGGGGCAAATGAGCAGTTCTTC.

The V and J genes are TRBV4-3 and TRBJ1-6; 8 positions match TRBD1. Germline lookup yields CDR1 LGHNA and CDR2 YSLEER. CDR3 length: 18 residues. V lost 0 bases, J lost 2 bases, and 6 bases stayed unmatched. As DNA, the CDR3 is TGCGCCAGCAGCCAAGATCGGTCAGGGGGCCCCTATAATTCACCCCTCCACTTT. Its protein is CASSQDRSGGPYNSPLHF.

This clonotype was recorded a few times. The rearrangement links TRBV6-2 or TRBV6-3 to TRBJ2-1; D is tentatively TRBD1 or TRBD2 (6 bases each). The germline V gene has CDR1 MNHEY and CDR2 SVGEGT. The CDR3 extends over 16 amino acids. Trimming took off 5 bases at V and 2 bases at J, with 16 bases between the two ends. CDR3 residues: CASSQYGGAPYNEQFF. In nucleotides, the CDR3 is TGTGCCAGCAGTCAGTACGGGGGCGCCCCCTACAATGAGCAGTTCTTC.

This clonotype was seen many times. The chain couples TRBV7-9 to TRBJ2-7; D gene ambiguous. The CDR3 has 13 amino acids. Germline CDR1 and CDR2: SEHNR and FQNEAQ (reference sequence). Trimming left V 1 base short and J 7 bases short, with 11 bases between. CDR3 sequence reads: CASSLGGSGEQYF. Written as DNA, the CDR3 is TGTGCCAGCAGCTTAGGGGGTTCCGGTGAGCAGTACTTC.

This clonotype has just one count. The germline gene is not matched at one end of the junction; a read error may be the cause. This chain uses TRBV12-3 or TRBV12-4 with TRBJ1-1; D uncertain. The length of the CDR3 is 14 residues. As DNA, the CDR3 is TGTGCCCGCAGTCAAACTCGGGTGGACACTGAAGCTTTCTTT. Its translation is CARSQTRVDTEAFF.

As regards this clonotype: A read error is possible here, since a much larger clone lies one base away. This chain joins TRBV6-2 or TRBV6-3 and TRBJ2-5; 13 positions match TRBD2. The germline V gene encodes CDR1 MNHEY and CDR2 SVGEGT. The V segment lost 4 bases and the J segment 5 bases; nucleotides outside the gene matches: 13. The CDR3 covers 18 residues. Here the CDR3 reads CASSFGGLAGAAGETQYF. The DNA of the CDR3 is TGTGCCAGCAGTTTCGGAGGACTAGCGGGAGCAGCGGGTGAGACCCAGTACTTC.

The rearrangement uses TRBV20-1 and TRBJ2-5, with 13 bases that match TRBD2. This CDR3 is built from 17 residues. V lost 2 bases and J lost 3; bases outside the gene matches: 9. Looked up from germline, CDR1 is DFQATT and CDR2 is SNEGSKA (reference sequence). The CDR3 reads CSARTLRLAGGKETQYF. CDR3 DNA sequence: TGCAGTGCTAGAACTCTTAGACTAGCGGGGGGCAAAGAGACCCAGTACTTC.